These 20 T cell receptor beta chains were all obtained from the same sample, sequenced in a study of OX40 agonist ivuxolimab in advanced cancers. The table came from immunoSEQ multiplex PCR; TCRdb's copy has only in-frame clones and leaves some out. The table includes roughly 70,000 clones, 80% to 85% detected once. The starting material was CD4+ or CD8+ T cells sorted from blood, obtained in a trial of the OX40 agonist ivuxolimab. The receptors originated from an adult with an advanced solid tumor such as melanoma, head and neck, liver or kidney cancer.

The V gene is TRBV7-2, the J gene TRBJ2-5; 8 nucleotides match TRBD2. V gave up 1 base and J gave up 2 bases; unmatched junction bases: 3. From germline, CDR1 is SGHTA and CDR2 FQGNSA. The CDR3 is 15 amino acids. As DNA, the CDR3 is TGTGCCAGCAGCTTAGGGCGGGGGGTTCAAGAGACCCAGTACTTC. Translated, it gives CASSLGRGVQETQYF. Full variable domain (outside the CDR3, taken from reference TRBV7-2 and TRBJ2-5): GAGVSQSPSNKVTEKGKDVELRCDPISGHTALYWYRQSLGQGLEFLIYFQGNSAPDKSGLPSDRFSAERTGGSVSTLTIQRTQQEDSAVYLCASSLGRGVQETQYFGPGTRLLVL.

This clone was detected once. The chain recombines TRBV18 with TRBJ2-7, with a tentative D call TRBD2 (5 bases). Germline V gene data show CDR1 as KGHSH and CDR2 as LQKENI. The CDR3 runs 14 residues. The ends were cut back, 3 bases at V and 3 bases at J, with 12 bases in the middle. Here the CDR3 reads CASSPRASGYEQYF. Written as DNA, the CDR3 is TGTGCCAGCTCACCCAGAGCGAGCGGCTACGAGCAGTACTTC.

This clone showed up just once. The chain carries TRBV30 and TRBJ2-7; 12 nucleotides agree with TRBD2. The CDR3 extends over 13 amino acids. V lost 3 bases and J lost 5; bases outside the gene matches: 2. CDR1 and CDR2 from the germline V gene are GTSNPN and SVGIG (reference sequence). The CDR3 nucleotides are TGTGCCTGGAGACTAGCGGGAGGAAACGAGCAGTACTTC. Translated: CAWRLAGGNEQYF.

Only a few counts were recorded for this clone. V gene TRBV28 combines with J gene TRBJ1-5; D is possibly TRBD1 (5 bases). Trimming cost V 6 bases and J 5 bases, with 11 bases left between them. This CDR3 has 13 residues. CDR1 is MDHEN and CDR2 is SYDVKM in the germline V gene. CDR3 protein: CASRAGFDQPQHF. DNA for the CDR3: TGTGCCAGCAGGGCAGGGTTCGATCAGCCCCAGCATTTT.

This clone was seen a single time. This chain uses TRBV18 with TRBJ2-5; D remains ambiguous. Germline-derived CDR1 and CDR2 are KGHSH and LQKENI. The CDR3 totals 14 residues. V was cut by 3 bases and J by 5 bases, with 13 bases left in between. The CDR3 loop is CASSPYGPPETQYF. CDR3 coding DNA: TGTGCCAGCTCACCTTATGGGCCGCCTGAGACCCAGTACTTC.

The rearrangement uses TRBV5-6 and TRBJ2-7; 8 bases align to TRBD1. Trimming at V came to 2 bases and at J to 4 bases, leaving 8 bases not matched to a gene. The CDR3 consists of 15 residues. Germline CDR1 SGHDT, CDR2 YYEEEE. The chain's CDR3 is CASSFYSGGGYEQYF. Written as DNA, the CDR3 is TGTGCCAGCAGCTTTTATTCAGGGGGCGGATACGAGCAGTACTTC. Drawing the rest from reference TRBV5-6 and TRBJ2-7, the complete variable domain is DAGVTQSPTHLIKTRGQQVTLRCSPKSGHDTVSWYQQALGQGPQFIFQYYEEEERQRGNFPDRFSGHQFPNYSSELNVNALLLGDSALYLCASSFYSGGGYEQYFGPGTRLTVT.

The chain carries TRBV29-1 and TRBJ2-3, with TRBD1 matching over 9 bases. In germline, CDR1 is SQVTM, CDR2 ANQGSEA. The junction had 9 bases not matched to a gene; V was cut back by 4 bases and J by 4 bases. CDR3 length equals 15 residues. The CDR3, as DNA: TGCAGCGTTGTTCGGGGGACAGGGAACCCAGATACGCAGTATTTT. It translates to CSVVRGTGNPDTQYF.

CDR3 coding DNA: TGTGCCAGCAGCCTAACGAGGCCCCACTGGAACATTCAGTACTTC. This sequence encodes CASSLTRPHWNIQYF. The chain couples TRBV11-3 to TRBJ2-4; no firm D call. Trimming removed 5 bases at V and 7 bases at J, with 18 bases between. Per the germline V gene, CDR1 is SGHNT and CDR2 is YENEEA. The CDR3 has 15 residues.

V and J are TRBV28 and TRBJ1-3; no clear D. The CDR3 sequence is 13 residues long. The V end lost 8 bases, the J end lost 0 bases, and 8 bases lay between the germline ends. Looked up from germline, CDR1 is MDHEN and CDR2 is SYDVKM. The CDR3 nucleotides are TGTGCCAGCTCCGTTTACTCTGGAAACACCATATATTTT. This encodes CASSVYSGNTIYF.

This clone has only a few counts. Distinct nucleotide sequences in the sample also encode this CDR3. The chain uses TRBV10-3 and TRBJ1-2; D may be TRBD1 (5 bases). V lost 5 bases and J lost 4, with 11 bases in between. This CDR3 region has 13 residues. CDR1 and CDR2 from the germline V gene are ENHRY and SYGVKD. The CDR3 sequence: CAISTGTAYGYTF. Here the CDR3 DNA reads TGTGCCATCAGTACCGGGACGGCCTATGGCTACACCTTC.

The CDR3 protein is CASRPNSYNEQFF. For the CDR3, the DNA is TGTGCCAGCAGGCCGAACTCCTACAATGAGCAGTTCTTC. The chain is built from TRBV2 and TRBJ2-1; D remains unclear. Trimming took 6 bases from V and 0 from J, leaving 6 bases between them. The germline V gene encodes CDR1 SNHLY and CDR2 FYNNEI. This CDR3 has 13 residues.

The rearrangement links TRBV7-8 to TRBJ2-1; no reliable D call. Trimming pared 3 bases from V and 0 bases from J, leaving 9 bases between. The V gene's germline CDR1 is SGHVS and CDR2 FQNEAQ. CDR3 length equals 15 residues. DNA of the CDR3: TGTGCCAGCAGCTTCGGTCGCGGCTCCTACAATGAGCAGTTCTTC. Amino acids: CASSFGRGSYNEQFF.

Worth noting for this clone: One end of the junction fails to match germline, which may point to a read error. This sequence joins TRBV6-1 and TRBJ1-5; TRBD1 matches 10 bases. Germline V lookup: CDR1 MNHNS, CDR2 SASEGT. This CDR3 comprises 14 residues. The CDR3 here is CASSWTGGNGQRNF. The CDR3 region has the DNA TGTGCCAGCAGTTGGACAGGGGGAAACGGACAAAGGAATTTT.

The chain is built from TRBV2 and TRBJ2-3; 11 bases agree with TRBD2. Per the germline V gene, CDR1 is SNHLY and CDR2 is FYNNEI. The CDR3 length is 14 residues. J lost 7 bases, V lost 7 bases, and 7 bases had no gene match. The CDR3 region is CASTGTSGTNTQYF. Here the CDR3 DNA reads TGTGCCAGCACCGGGACTAGCGGTACCAATACGCAGTATTTT.

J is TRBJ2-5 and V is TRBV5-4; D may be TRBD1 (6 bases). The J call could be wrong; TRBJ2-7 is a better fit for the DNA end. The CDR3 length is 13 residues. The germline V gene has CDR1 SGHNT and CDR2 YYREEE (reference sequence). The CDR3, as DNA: TGTGCCAGCAGCTTTGCAGGGGACTACGAGCAGTACTTC. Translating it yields CASSFAGDYEQYF.

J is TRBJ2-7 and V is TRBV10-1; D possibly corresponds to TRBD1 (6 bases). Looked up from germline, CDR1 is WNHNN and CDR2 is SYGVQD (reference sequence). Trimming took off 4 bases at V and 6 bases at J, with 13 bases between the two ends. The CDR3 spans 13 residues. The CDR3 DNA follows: TGCGCCAGCAGTGCAGGGGAGCCGTGCGAGCAGTACGTC. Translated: CASSAGEPCEQYV.

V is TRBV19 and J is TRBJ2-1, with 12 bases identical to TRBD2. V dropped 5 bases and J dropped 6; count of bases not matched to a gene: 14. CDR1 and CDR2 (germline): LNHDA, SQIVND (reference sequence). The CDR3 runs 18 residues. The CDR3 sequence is CASSRRGLAGLGGNEQFF. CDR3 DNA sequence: TGTGCCAGTAGTCGTCGGGGACTAGCGGGTCTTGGCGGCAATGAGCAGTTCTTC.

CDR3 protein: CASSILLQETQYF. The CDR3 DNA follows: TGTGCCAGTAGTATATTACTCCAAGAGACCCAGTACTTC. This chain uses TRBV19 with TRBJ2-5; D unresolved. Trimming shortened V by 2 bases and J by 1 base, and 5 bases separated the two germline ends. CDR1 is LNHDA and CDR2 is SQIVND in the germline V gene (reference sequence). This CDR3 is built from 13 residues.

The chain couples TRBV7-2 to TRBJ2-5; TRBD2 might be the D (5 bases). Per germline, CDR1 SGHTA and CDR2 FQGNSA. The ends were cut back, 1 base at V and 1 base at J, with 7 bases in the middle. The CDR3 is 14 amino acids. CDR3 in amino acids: CASSLGGAQETQYF. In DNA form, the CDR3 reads TGTGCCAGCAGCTTAGGGGGAGCCCAAGAGACCCAGTACTTC.

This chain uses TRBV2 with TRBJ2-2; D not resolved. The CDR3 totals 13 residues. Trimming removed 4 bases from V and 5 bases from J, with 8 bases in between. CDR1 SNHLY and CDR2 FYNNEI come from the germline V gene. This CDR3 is CASSAVPTGELFF. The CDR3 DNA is TGTGCCAGCAGTGCGGTCCCTACCGGGGAGCTGTTTTTT.